The 23 T cell receptor beta chains in this list originate from one sample, sequenced in a study of T cell responses to AZD1222 COVID-19 vaccine. Profiling relied on immunoSEQ multiplex PCR, and the TCRdb table lists in-frame clones only, not all of them. The sample lists 100,000 to 150,000 clones; 65% to 90% were seen once. The sample here was peripheral blood, taken on day 0 of AZD1222 vaccination. Source of these receptors: an adult in good health.

V usage is TRBV18 and J usage is TRBJ2-2; D ambiguous. The CDR3 contains 12 residues. Looked up from germline, CDR1 is KGHSH and CDR2 is LQKENI. V gave up 5 bases and J gave up 5 bases, with 6 bases separating them. DNA for the CDR3: TGTGCCAGCTCATCCAGTACCGGGGAGCTGTTTTTT. It specifies CASSSSTGELFF.

The chain joins TRBV9 to TRBJ1-1; D is unresolved. This CDR3 is 15 amino acids long. Germline lookup yields CDR1 SGDLS and CDR2 YYNGEE. V gave up 2 bases and J gave up 4 bases, with 15 bases separating them. CDR3 sequence reads: CASSVSPSRFTEAFF. The DNA of the CDR3 is TGTGCCAGCAGCGTGAGCCCCAGCAGGTTCACTGAAGCTTTCTTT.

V and J are TRBV28 and TRBJ1-5; 7 bases align to TRBD1. Germline lookup yields CDR1 MDHEN and CDR2 SYDVKM. Losses at the gene ends were 4 bases for V and 2 bases for J; bases not matched to a gene: 5. CDR3 length: 15 residues. DNA of the CDR3: TGTGCCAGCAGTTCTTCAGGACAGGGCAATCAGCCCCAGCATTTT. Encoded protein: CASSSSGQGNQPQHF.

In DNA, the CDR3 is TGTGCCAGCGAGGAGCAGGGAGACACTGAAGCTTTCTTT. Its translation: CASEEQGDTEAFF. This chain links TRBV2 with TRBJ1-1; tentative D call: TRBD1 (5 bases). V was shortened by 8 bases and J by 3 bases, with 13 bases between the two germline ends. CDR1 is SNHLY and CDR2 is FYNNEI in the germline V gene. CDR3 length: 13 amino acids.

The chain carries TRBV6-2 or TRBV6-3 and TRBJ1-1; no clear D. The CDR3 covers 15 residues. The V end lost 0 bases, the J end lost 1 base, and 9 bases lay between the germline ends. Germline V gives CDR1 MNHEY, CDR2 SVGEGT. CDR3 DNA: TGTGCCAGCAGTTACTCGAAAGTTGGGAACACTGAAGCTTTCTTT. Its translation: CASSYSKVGNTEAFF.

The genes are TRBV7-8 and TRBJ1-6; D remains unclear. Trimming removed 2 bases from V and 10 bases from J, with 15 bases in between. Germline V gene data show CDR1 as SGHVS and CDR2 as FQNEAQ. The CDR3 sequence is 15 residues long. CDR3 in amino acids: CASSLMRGTESPLHF. In DNA, the CDR3 is TGTGCCAGCAGCTTAATGCGAGGCACGGAATCACCCCTCCACTTT.

The chain recombines TRBV7-9 with TRBJ1-5; D may be TRBD1 (5 bases). Germline assignment: CDR1 SEHNR and CDR2 FQNEAQ (reference sequence). The CDR3 runs 14 residues. Deletions cut 4 bases from V and 2 bases from J, with 9 bases between. The CDR3 DNA reads TGTGCCAGCAGCTCAGAACAGGGCAATCAGCCCCAGCATTTT. Encoded protein: CASSSEQGNQPQHF.

Concerning this clone: Mismatch with germline at one junction end may stem from a read error. V and J are TRBV6-6 and TRBJ1-2; 7 nucleotides line up with TRBD1. Germline CDR1 is MNHNY and CDR2 is SVGAGI (reference sequence). The CDR3 has 15 amino acids. The CDR3 sequence: CASSDRAGTNYGYTF. The CDR3 DNA reads as TGTGCCAGCAGTGACAGGGCCGGGACTAATTATGGCTACACCTTC.

V gene TRBV28 combines with J gene TRBJ2-7; unclear D gene. Germline CDR1 reads MDHEN; CDR2 reads SYDVKM. CDR3 length: 13 residues. V lost 6 bases and J 4 bases, leaving 13 bases between the germline ends. The CDR3 loop is CASSGTSIYEQYF. In nucleotides, the CDR3 is TGTGCCAGCAGCGGCACCAGCATTTACGAGCAGTACTTC.

The V call is TRBV3-1 (or the pseudogene TRBV3-2), the J call TRBJ1-5; TRBD1 matches at 12 bases. CDR1 and CDR2 (germline): LGHDT, YNNKEL (reference sequence). V shed 4 bases and J 5 bases; nucleotides not matched to a gene: 6. This CDR3 contains 16 residues. CDR3 sequence: CASSLTGTGGDQPQHF. In DNA form, the CDR3 reads TGTGCCAGCAGCCTAACCGGGACAGGGGGCGATCAGCCCCAGCATTTT.

The genes are TRBV6-4 and TRBJ1-6; D is unclear. CDR1 is MRHNA, CDR2 SNTAGT, per germline. The CDR3 sequence is 16 residues long. Trimming cost V 5 bases and J 8 bases, with 19 bases left between them. The CDR3 here is CASSRTHLTADSPLHF. For the CDR3, the DNA is TGTGCCAGCAGTCGGACCCATTTAACTGCTGATTCACCCCTCCACTTT.

The genes are TRBV7-9 and TRBJ1-1; no reliable D call. CDR1 and CDR2 (germline): SEHNR, FQNEAQ (reference sequence). CDR3 length: 13 amino acids. Between the trimmed V and J ends, which lost 2 bases and 1 base, there was a span of 5 bases. CDR3 sequence (DNA): TGTGCCAGCAGCTTATTTGAGAACACTGAAGCTTTCTTT. Its translation is CASSLFENTEAFF.

The V call is TRBV5-8, the J call TRBJ1-5; maybe TRBD1 (6 bases). The germline V and J ends were trimmed by 4 bases and 4 bases, with 18 bases remaining between them. There are 16 residues in the CDR3. CDR1 and CDR2 from the germline V gene are SGHTS and YDEGEE. CDR3 sequence reads: CASSRFGGGENQPQHF. CDR3 sequence (DNA): TGTGCCAGCAGCCGGTTTGGAGGGGGGGAGAATCAGCCCCAGCATTTT.

J is TRBJ1-5 and V is TRBV7-6, with no clear D. Germline CDR1 SGHVS, CDR2 FNYEAQ. The CDR3 is 13 residues long. V was shortened by 2 bases and J by 4 bases, with 6 bases between the two germline ends. DNA for the CDR3: TGTGCCAGCAGCTTACCCCCGAATCAGCCCCAGCATTTT. Protein sequence: CASSLPPNQPQHF.

The rearrangement joins TRBV19 to TRBJ2-7; tentatively, D is TRBD1 or TRBD2 (6 bases each). The CDR3 runs 14 residues. Germline CDR1 and CDR2: LNHDA and SQIVND (reference sequence). V lost 5 bases and J 3 bases, leaving 14 bases between the germline ends. The CDR3 spells CASSVGGTFYEQYF. Here the CDR3 DNA reads TGTGCCAGTAGTGTTGGGGGGACATTCTACGAGCAGTACTTC.

V is TRBV7-9 and J is TRBJ2-7; the D is unclear. The CDR3 has 17 residues. Germline V lookup: CDR1 SEHNR, CDR2 FQNEAQ (reference sequence). V was clipped by 1 base and J by 0 bases, with 16 bases between them. The CDR3 loop is CASSLDWSPGASYEQYF. In DNA, the CDR3 is TGTGCCAGCAGCTTAGATTGGTCCCCTGGAGCCTCCTACGAGCAGTACTTC.

This clone was detected a few times. This rearrangement joins TRBV30 to TRBJ1-5; 8 bases are shared with TRBD1. There are 15 residues in the CDR3. The junction had 10 bases not matched to a gene; V was cut back by 4 bases and J by 5 bases. From germline, CDR1 is GTSNPN and CDR2 SVGIG (reference sequence). The CDR3 loop is CAWNSGTGGHQPQHF. The CDR3 bases are TGTGCCTGGAACTCCGGGACAGGAGGTCATCAGCCCCAGCATTTT.

This chain links TRBV7-9 with TRBJ2-2; TRBD1 aligns across 7 bases. CDR1 is SEHNR and CDR2 is FQNEAQ in the germline V gene (reference sequence). After removal of 5 bases from V and 9 bases from J, the junction contained 6 bases not matched to a gene. This CDR3 spans 13 amino acids. In DNA form, the CDR3 reads TGTGCCAGCAGCATTACAGGGGAGCGGGAGCTGTTTTTT. Amino acid sequence: CASSITGERELFF.

The chain employs TRBV5-1 and TRBJ1-6; unclear D gene. Looked up from germline, CDR1 is SGHRS and CDR2 is YFSETQ. The CDR3 sequence is 13 residues long. Trimming cost V 3 bases and J 3 bases, with 4 bases left between them. The CDR3 DNA sequence: TGCGCCAGCAGCTACAACTATAATTCACCCCTCCACTTT. This gives the protein CASSYNYNSPLHF.

V gene TRBV7-2 combines with J gene TRBJ2-7; 8 bases line up with TRBD1. Trimming removed 4 bases from V and 0 bases from J; junction bases left unmatched: 8. The CDR3 totals 16 residues. Germline V gives CDR1 SGHTA, CDR2 FQGNSA. The CDR3 DNA sequence: TGTGCCAGCAGCTACCGGACAGGGATGATCTCCTACGAGCAGTACTTC. This encodes CASSYRTGMISYEQYF.

This chain joins TRBV27 and TRBJ1-1; tentative D call: TRBD1 (6 bases). The CDR3 runs 15 residues. V was cut by 3 bases and J by 1 base, with 12 bases left in between. Germline CDR1 and CDR2: MNHEY and SMNVEV (reference sequence). DNA of the CDR3: TGTGCCAGCAGTTTCTCGCCAGGGGCGAACACTGAAGCTTTCTTT. This gives the protein CASSFSPGANTEAFF.

The chain combines TRBV2 with TRBJ2-7; tentatively, D is TRBD1 (6 bases). Trimming pared 5 bases from V and 6 bases from J, leaving 17 bases between. The germline V gene has CDR1 SNHLY and CDR2 FYNNEI. This CDR3 contains 14 residues. CDR3 sequence: CASSKANRVSEQYF. CDR3 DNA: TGTGCCAGCAGTAAGGCGAACAGGGTAAGCGAGCAGTACTTC.

The chain couples TRBV6-5 to TRBJ1-1; 8 positions match TRBD1. The CDR3 runs 14 residues. The germline CDR1 and CDR2 sequences are MNHEY and SVGAGI. V lost 7 bases and J lost 2; bases outside the gene matches: 6. The CDR3 protein is CASTLQGGNTEAFF. In DNA form, the CDR3 reads TGTGCCAGCACCCTACAGGGGGGTAACACTGAAGCTTTCTTT.